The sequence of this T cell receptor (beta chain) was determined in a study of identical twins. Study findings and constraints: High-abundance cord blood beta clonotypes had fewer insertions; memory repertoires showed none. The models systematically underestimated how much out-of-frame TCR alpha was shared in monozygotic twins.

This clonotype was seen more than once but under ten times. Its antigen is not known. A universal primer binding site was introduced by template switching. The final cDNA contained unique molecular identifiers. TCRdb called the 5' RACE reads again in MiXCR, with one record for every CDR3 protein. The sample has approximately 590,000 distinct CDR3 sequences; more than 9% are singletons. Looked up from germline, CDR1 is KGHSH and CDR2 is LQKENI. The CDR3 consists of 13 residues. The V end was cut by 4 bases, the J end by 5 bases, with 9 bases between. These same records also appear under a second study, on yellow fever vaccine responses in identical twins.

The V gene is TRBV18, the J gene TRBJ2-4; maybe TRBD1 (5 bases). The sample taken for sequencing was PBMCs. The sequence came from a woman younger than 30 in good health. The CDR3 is CASSQTEQNIQYF. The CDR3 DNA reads TGTGCCAGCTCACAGACAGAACAAAACATTCAGTACTTC.